These 10 T cell receptor beta chains were sequenced from one sample in a study of blood T cell repertoires in COVID-19. The table came from immunoSEQ multiplex PCR; TCRdb's copy has only in-frame clones and leaves some out. The top ten clones hold more than 0.75% of a sample with roughly 230,000 clones, 85% of them seen once. The material sequenced was peripheral blood. The source of these receptors is a man aged 35-49 years with acute or convalescent COVID-19.

The rearrangement links TRBV27 to TRBJ2-1, with TRBD2 identical over 11 bases. The germline V gene encodes CDR1 MNHEY and CDR2 SMNVEV (reference sequence). Trimming removed 7 bases from V and 0 bases from J; junction bases left unmatched: 8. The CDR3 is made up of 17 amino acids. In nucleotides, the CDR3 is TGTGCCAGCATCCAACGACTAGCGGGGAGCTCCTACAATGAGCAGTTCTTC. It specifies CASIQRLAGSSYNEQFF.

The chain carries TRBV6-5 and TRBJ1-5; unclear D gene. Germline V CDR1 and CDR2: MNHEY, SVGAGI. The CDR3 runs 12 residues. Trimming took 4 bases from V and 5 from J, leaving 6 bases between them. The CDR3 reads CASSSPDQPQHF. The CDR3 nucleotides read TGTGCCAGCAGTTCCCCAGATCAGCCCCAGCATTTT.

This rearrangement joins TRBV28 to TRBJ1-3; D possibly corresponds to TRBD1 (6 bases). From germline, CDR1 is MDHEN and CDR2 SYDVKM. The CDR3 has 15 residues. V lost 2 bases and J 6 bases, leaving 14 bases between the germline ends. The CDR3 DNA is TGTGCCAGCAGTTTAGGGACAAAGAGGGTAAACACCATATATTTT. As protein: CASSLGTKRVNTIYF.

The V call is TRBV29-1, the J call TRBJ2-3; 8 bases are shared with TRBD1. Germline loops: CDR1 SQVTM, CDR2 ANQGSEA. V lost 7 bases to trimming and J lost 1 base; unmatched junction nucleotides: 4. The CDR3 sequence is 13 residues long. The CDR3 sequence is CSGDRGGTDTQYF. The CDR3 DNA is TGCAGCGGAGACAGGGGAGGCACAGATACGCAGTATTTT.

The J gene is TRBJ2-7, the V gene TRBV4-3, with 7 bases that match TRBD1. The CDR3 spans 15 residues. Germline CDR1 LGHNA, CDR2 YSLEER. Trimming cost V 1 base and J 1 base; bases outside gene matches: 4. This CDR3 is CASSQVPGGSYEQYF. The CDR3 nucleotides are TGCGCCAGCAGCCAAGTGCCAGGGGGTTCCTACGAGCAGTACTTC.

There are a few counts of this clone. The chain employs TRBV4-2 and TRBJ2-7; no clear D gene. Germline values: CDR1 LGHNA, CDR2 YNFKEQ. CDR3 length equals 12 residues. With 0 bases removed from V and 3 bases from J, the gap between germline ends came to 3 bases. The CDR3 region is CASSQDGYEQYF. CDR3 coding DNA: TGTGCCAGCAGCCAAGACGGCTACGAGCAGTACTTC.

The V gene is TRBV2, the J gene TRBJ1-1; weak D call: TRBD1 (5 bases). This CDR3 spans 13 amino acids. Trimming cost V 4 bases and J 4 bases, with 10 bases left between them. Germline lookup yields CDR1 SNHLY and CDR2 FYNNEI. This chain's CDR3 is CASSVGATTEAFF. CDR3 DNA sequence: TGTGCCAGCAGTGTTGGGGCTACCACTGAAGCTTTCTTT.

This rearrangement joins TRBV2 to TRBJ1-5, with D possibly matching TRBD1 (6 bases). Trimming removed 3 bases from V and 4 bases from J, with 7 bases in between. Germline V gene lookup returns CDR1 SNHLY and CDR2 FYNNEI. The CDR3 has 13 residues. As DNA, the CDR3 is TGTGCCAGCAGTGAGGACAGAAATCAGCCCCAGCATTTT. Translating gives CASSEDRNQPQHF.

The J gene is TRBJ1-6, the V gene TRBV5-6; tentatively, D is TRBD1 (5 bases). CDR1 is SGHDT and CDR2 is YYEEEE in the germline V gene. The CDR3 is 13 amino acids. Trimming removed 1 base from V and 12 bases from J, with 11 bases in between. The DNA of the CDR3 is TGTGCCAGCAGCTTGACGGACGGGGGACCCCTCCACTTT. Amino acid sequence: CASSLTDGGPLHF.

This clone came up a few times. The chain has TRBV25-1 and TRBJ1-2; no firm D call. CDR3 length equals 12 residues. Germline V gene data show CDR1 as MGHDK and CDR2 as SYGVNS. Trimming pared 8 bases from V and 1 base from J, leaving 8 bases between. The CDR3 reads CASGGVNYGYTF. DNA for the CDR3: TGTGCCAGCGGCGGGGTTAACTATGGCTACACCTTC.